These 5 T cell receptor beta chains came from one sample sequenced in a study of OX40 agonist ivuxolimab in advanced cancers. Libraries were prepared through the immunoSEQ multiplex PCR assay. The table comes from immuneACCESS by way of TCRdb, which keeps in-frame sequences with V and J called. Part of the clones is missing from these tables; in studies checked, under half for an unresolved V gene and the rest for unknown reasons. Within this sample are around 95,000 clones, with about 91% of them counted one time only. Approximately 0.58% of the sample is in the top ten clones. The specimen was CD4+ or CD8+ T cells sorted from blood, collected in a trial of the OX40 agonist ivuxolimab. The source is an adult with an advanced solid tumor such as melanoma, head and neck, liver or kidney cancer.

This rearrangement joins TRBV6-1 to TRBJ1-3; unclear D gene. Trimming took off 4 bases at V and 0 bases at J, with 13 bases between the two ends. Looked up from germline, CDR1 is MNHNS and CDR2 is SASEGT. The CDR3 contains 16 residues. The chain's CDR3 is CASSVGIWNSGNTIYF. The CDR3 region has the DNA TGTGCCAGCAGTGTGGGGATATGGAACTCTGGAAACACCATATATTTT.

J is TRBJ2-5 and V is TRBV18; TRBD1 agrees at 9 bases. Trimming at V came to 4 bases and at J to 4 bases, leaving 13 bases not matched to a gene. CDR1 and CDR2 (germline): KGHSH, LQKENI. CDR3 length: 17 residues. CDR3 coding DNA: TGTGCCAGCTCACGTACAGGGGGCGCATTAGGGGCAGAGACCCAGTACTTC. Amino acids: CASSRTGGALGAETQYF.

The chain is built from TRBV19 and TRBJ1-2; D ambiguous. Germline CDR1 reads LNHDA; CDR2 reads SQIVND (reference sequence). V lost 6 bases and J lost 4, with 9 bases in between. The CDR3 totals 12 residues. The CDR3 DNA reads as TGTGCCAGTAGCAGAGGCCTCTATGGCTACACCTTC. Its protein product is CASSRGLYGYTF.

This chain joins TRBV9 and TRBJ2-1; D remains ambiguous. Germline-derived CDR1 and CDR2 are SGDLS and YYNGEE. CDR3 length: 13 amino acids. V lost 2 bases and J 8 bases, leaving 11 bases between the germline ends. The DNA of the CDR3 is TGTGCCAGCAGCGTGGCAGGCCTCCATGAGCAGTTCTTC. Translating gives CASSVAGLHEQFF.

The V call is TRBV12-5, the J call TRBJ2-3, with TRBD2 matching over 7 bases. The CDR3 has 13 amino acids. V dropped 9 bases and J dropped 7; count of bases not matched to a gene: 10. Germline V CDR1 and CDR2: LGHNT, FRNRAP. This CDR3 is CASGREPSHTQYF. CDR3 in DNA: TGTGCTAGCGGGCGGGAGCCATCCCATACGCAGTATTTT.